A single sample is the source of the 19 T cell receptor beta chains below, sequenced in a study of CD8+ T cells in alopecia areata. Treatment here: oral pan-JAK inhibitor, 5-10 mg twice daily. The sequencing template was cDNA reverse transcribed from extracted RNA. Assay: immunoSEQ multiplex PCR; the TCRdb copy retains only in-frame clones and omits some. The sample records 130,000 or so clones, 61% being singletons. The material was CD4+ T cells sorted from blood, obtained at week 4, from a patient treated with tofacitinib. Receptor source: a human donor with alopecia areata.

V gene TRBV7-3 combines with J gene TRBJ2-3; tentatively, D is TRBD1 or TRBD2 (7 bases each). The germline V gene encodes CDR1 SGHTA and CDR2 FQGTGA. This CDR3 spans 13 amino acids. V was clipped by 1 base and J by 9 bases, with 11 bases between them. CDR3 coding DNA: TGTGCCAGCAGCTTAATTCAGGGGGGGACGCAGTATTTT. It is translated as CASSLIQGGTQYF.

This rearrangement joins TRBV10-3 to TRBJ2-6; 8 bases align to TRBD1. CDR3 length equals 16 residues. V trimming: 4 bases; J trimming: 4 bases; junction bases outside the gene matches: 6. From germline, CDR1 is ENHRY and CDR2 SYGVKD. This CDR3 reads CAISAQGATGANVLTF. The CDR3, as DNA: TGTGCCATCAGTGCGCAGGGGGCGACCGGGGCCAACGTCCTGACTTTC.

The chain recombines TRBV19 with TRBJ1-5; no firm D call. The germline V and J ends were trimmed by 3 bases and 4 bases, with 10 bases remaining between them. The CDR3 covers 14 residues. Germline CDR1 LNHDA, CDR2 SQIVND (reference sequence). The CDR3 reads CASSITNANQPQHF. In nucleotides, the CDR3 is TGTGCCAGTAGTATCACCAACGCAAATCAGCCCCAGCATTTT. The whole variable domain, remainder taken from reference TRBV19 and TRBJ1-5, is DGGITQSPKYLFRKEGQNVTLSCEQNLNHDAMYWYRQDPGQGLRLIYYSQIVNDFQKGDIAEGYSVSREKKESFPLTVTSAQKNPTAFYLCASSITNANQPQHFGDGTRLSIL.

V gene TRBV7-9 combines with J gene TRBJ2-4; D is perhaps TRBD2 (6 bases). The CDR3 contains 14 residues. The V end lost 3 bases, the J end lost 5 bases, and 11 bases lay between the germline ends. The V gene's germline CDR1 is SEHNR and CDR2 FQNEAQ (reference sequence). The CDR3 protein is CASSLWGGENIQYF. DNA of the CDR3: TGTGCCAGCAGCTTGTGGGGAGGCGAAAACATTCAGTACTTC.

V is TRBV5-1 and J is TRBJ2-6; TRBD2 aligns across 7 bases. The junction had 0 bases not matched to a gene; V was cut back by 0 bases and J by 0 bases. The CDR3 spans 16 residues. CDR1 is SGHRS, CDR2 YFSETQ, per germline. Written as DNA, the CDR3 is TGCGCCAGCAGCTTGGAGCGGGGCTCTGGGGCCAACGTCCTGACTTTC. This encodes CASSLERGSGANVLTF.

The J gene is TRBJ1-2, the V gene TRBV28, with a possible D match to TRBD1 (5 bases). Trimming took off 6 bases at V and 4 bases at J, with 18 bases between the two ends. The CDR3 spans 15 residues. The germline V gene has CDR1 MDHEN and CDR2 SYDVKM. CDR3 in amino acids: CASSPAGGGTYGYTF. The CDR3 coding sequence is TGTGCCAGCAGCCCGGCCGGGGGGGGAACCTATGGCTACACCTTC.

This clone came up a few times. The J gene is TRBJ2-5, the V gene TRBV7-9; D call uncertain. From germline, CDR1 is SEHNR and CDR2 FQNEAQ (reference sequence). This CDR3 spans 17 amino acids. Trimming cost V 3 bases and J 0 bases, with 17 bases left between them. CDR3 residues: CASSFPGQQLNQETQYF. DNA of the CDR3: TGTGCCAGCAGCTTTCCGGGCCAGCAATTAAACCAAGAGACCCAGTACTTC.

This clone was seen more than once but under ten times. The rearrangement joins TRBV28 to TRBJ1-2; D call uncertain. CDR1 is MDHEN, CDR2 SYDVKM, per germline. Trimming shortened V by 2 bases and J by 5 bases, and 12 bases separated the two germline ends. The CDR3 length is 14 residues. The CDR3 spells CASSLISGSYGYTF. CDR3 DNA: TGTGCCAGCAGTTTAATTTCCGGCTCTTATGGCTACACCTTC.

The rearrangement joins TRBV30 to TRBJ1-2, with 7 nucleotides matching TRBD1. The CDR3 is 10 residues long. V lost 7 bases and J lost 6; bases outside the gene matches: 2. Germline V gives CDR1 GTSNPN, CDR2 SVGIG (reference sequence). CDR3 DNA sequence: TGTGCCTTGGGACAGAATGGCTACACCTTC. Translation gives CALGQNGYTF.

This clone occurred a few times. The chain recombines TRBV29-1 with TRBJ2-2; no clear D. The V end lost 4 bases, the J end lost 6 bases, and 18 bases lay between the germline ends. Germline V lookup: CDR1 SQVTM, CDR2 ANQGSEA. CDR3 length: 15 amino acids. This CDR3 reads CSVGVAGRLSGELFF. The CDR3 bases are TGCAGCGTTGGTGTCGCAGGTCGGTTATCCGGGGAGCTGTTTTTT.

The rearrangement joins TRBV6-5 to TRBJ2-7; TRBD2 agrees at 8 bases. The CDR3 runs 13 residues. The V and J ends lost 6 bases and 3 bases, in that order; junction bases with no gene match: 4. CDR1 and CDR2 (germline): MNHEY, SVGAGI. This chain's CDR3 is CASSLSGSYEQYF. CDR3 in DNA: TGTGCCAGCAGCTTAAGCGGGAGCTACGAGCAGTACTTC.

The rearrangement uses TRBV5-1 and TRBJ1-1, with no clear D. Germline values: CDR1 SGHRS, CDR2 YFSETQ. CDR3 length: 13 residues. V gave up 2 bases and J gave up 1 base, with 6 bases separating them. In DNA form, the CDR3 reads TGCGCCAGCAGCTTTGACCCGAACACTGAAGCTTTCTTT. It yields the protein CASSFDPNTEAFF.

The chain combines TRBV2 with TRBJ2-3; 10 bases fit TRBD1. CDR1 is SNHLY, CDR2 FYNNEI, per germline. The J segment lost 7 bases and the V segment lost 6 bases, leaving 10 bases of the junction unmatched. This CDR3 is 15 amino acids long. This chain's CDR3 is CASSRTGTGEYTQYF. CDR3 bases: TGTGCCAGCAGCCGGACCGGGACAGGGGAGTATACGCAGTATTTT.

This chain's CDR3 is CASRVAGGVTEAFF. The CDR3 region has the DNA TGTGCCAGCAGAGTGGCAGGGGGTGTTACTGAAGCTTTCTTT. The J gene is TRBJ1-1, the V gene TRBV2; 7 bases are a match to TRBD1. V was pared by 6 bases and J by 5 bases, with 9 bases of the junction left unmatched. This CDR3 comprises 14 residues. In germline, CDR1 is SNHLY, CDR2 FYNNEI.

The chain carries TRBV18 and TRBJ2-5; D not resolved. The CDR3 contains 12 residues. The V gene's germline CDR1 is KGHSH and CDR2 LQKENI. V lost 6 bases, J lost 2 bases, and 7 bases lay in between. CDR3 sequence reads: CASSLGQETQYF. The CDR3, as DNA: TGTGCCAGCTCCCTAGGTCAAGAGACCCAGTACTTC.

The chain combines TRBV6-6 with TRBJ2-5; the D is unclear. Per germline, CDR1 MNHNY and CDR2 SVGAGI (reference sequence). This CDR3 region has 14 residues. V dropped 2 bases and J dropped 2 bases, with 9 bases sitting between them. The CDR3 loop reads CASSYGDEQETQYF. CDR3 DNA sequence: TGTGCCAGCAGTTACGGCGACGAACAAGAGACCCAGTACTTC.

The chain couples TRBV27 to TRBJ1-2, with D maybe TRBD1 (6 bases). Trimming left V 8 bases short and J 5 bases short, with 15 bases between. Germline V gene sequence: CDR1 MNHEY, CDR2 SMNVEV (reference sequence). The CDR3 runs to 13 residues. The CDR3 here is CASGYLQGYGYTF. CDR3 bases: TGTGCCAGCGGATACTTACAGGGATATGGCTACACCTTC.

There are a few counts of this clone. The V gene is TRBV2, the J gene TRBJ2-3; 7 positions agree with TRBD2. Germline V lookup: CDR1 SNHLY, CDR2 FYNNEI. V trimming: 8 bases; J trimming: 2 bases; junction bases outside the gene matches: 10. This CDR3 is 15 amino acids long. The CDR3 DNA is TGTGCCAGCGGCAAAGCGGGGCCCTACACAGATACGCAGTATTTT. It encodes CASGKAGPYTDTQYF.

The V call is TRBV7-2, the J call TRBJ2-5, with D hard to call. The CDR3 spans 15 residues. Deletions cut 0 bases from V and 2 bases from J, with 10 bases between. The germline gives CDR1 SGHTA, CDR2 FQGNSA. The CDR3 region has the DNA TGTGCCAGCAGCTTAGCGCGCACTCTTCAAGAGACCCAGTACTTC. Its translation is CASSLARTLQETQYF.